A selection of T cell receptor beta chains follows, all from one sample in a study of human T cells and chemical hapten exposure. One entry per CDR3 protein results from TCRdb running MiXCR on the RACE reads. The sample has 65,000 to 100,000 distinct CDR3 sequences; about 6.6% are singletons. Sample: whole blood, taken in connection with sensitization to the hapten diphenylcyclopropenone (DPC). These receptor sequences come from a woman aged 25 to 39 with alopecia areata. Some clones in this sample may be carry-over from other donors' samples. CDR3s include the opening cysteine and the closing phenylalanine or tryptophan. A D gene is named only where the DNA matches it firmly. A clone size is listed for some rows: how often the clone was seen (once, few, many), or a class if it is expanded.

clone size: few; J gene: TRBJ2-7; V gene: TRBV7-9; D gene: -; CDR3 DNA: TGTGCCAGCGAGGGCCCAGCCTTCAAAGACGAGCAGTACTTC; CDR3 protein: CASEGPAFKDEQYF
clone size: few; J gene: TRBJ1-5; V gene: TRBV18; D gene: -; CDR3 DNA: TGTGCCAGCTCACCACTGCGGGGGGCGGATCAGCCCCAGCATTTT; CDR3 protein: CASSPLRGADQPQHF
clone size: few; J gene: TRBJ1-5; V gene: TRBV18; D gene: TRBD1; CDR3 DNA: TGTGCCAGCTCGGGGACAGGGGGGCCCACCCGTGCGCCCCAGCATTTT; CDR3 protein: CASSGTGGPTRAPQHF
clone size: many; J gene: TRBJ2-7; V gene: TRBV15; D gene: -; CDR3 DNA: TGTGCCACCAGCAGAGGGGAGGGGGATCGGTACGAGCAGTACTTC; CDR3 protein: CATSRGEGDRYEQYF
clone size: many; J gene: TRBJ1-1; V gene: TRBV7-2; D gene: -; CDR3 DNA: TGTGCCAGCAGCTTAGTTGTCCGCCCAACCGCGATGAACACTGAAGCTTTCTTT; CDR3 protein: CASSLVVRPTAMNTEAFF
clone size: -; J gene: TRBJ2-5; V gene: TRBV15; D gene: -; CDR3 DNA: TGTGCCACCAGCAGAGATCGGCCCCAAGAGACCCAGTACTTC; CDR3 protein: CATSRDRPQETQYF
clone size: many; J gene: TRBJ2-7; V gene: TRBV5-1; D gene: -; CDR3 DNA: TGCGCCAGCAGCAGTTTTCCGGTGGGAACCTACGAGCAGTACTTC; CDR3 protein: CASSSFPVGTYEQYF
clone size: few; J gene: TRBJ2-3; V gene: TRBV24-1; D gene: TRBD2; CDR3 DNA: TGTGCCACCAGTGCCACTCCTAGCGGGGGGTATCCAGATACGCAGTATTTT; CDR3 protein: CATSATPSGGYPDTQYF
clone size: -; J gene: TRBJ2-7; V gene: TRBV12-3/TRBV12-4; D gene: -; CDR3 DNA: TGTGCCAGCAGTTTAGCGGTTGACGGCCAGTACTTC; CDR3 protein: CASSLAVDGQYF
clone size: many; J gene: TRBJ2-6; V gene: TRBV7-9; D gene: -; CDR3 DNA: TGTGCCAGCAGCTTAGAAGCCTCTGGGGCCAACGTCCTGACTTTC; CDR3 protein: CASSLEASGANVLTF
clone size: -; J gene: TRBJ2-7; V gene: TRBV28; D gene: TRBD2; CDR3 DNA: TGTGCCAGCAGTTTAGGACTAGCGGGGGGGCCTTACGAGCAGTACTTC; CDR3 protein: CASSLGLAGGPYEQYF
clone size: many; J gene: TRBJ2-7; V gene: TRBV5-1; D gene: TRBD1; CDR3 DNA: TGCGCCAGCAGCTTGGCCGAGGACAGGCCTAACTACGAGCAGTACTTC; CDR3 protein: CASSLAEDRPNYEQYF
clone size: -; J gene: TRBJ1-2; V gene: TRBV7-2; D gene: TRBD1; CDR3 DNA: TGTGCCAGCAGCTTATGGGCCGGGGGGACAGGATATGGCTACACCTTC; CDR3 protein: CASSLWAGGTGYGYTF
clone size: -; J gene: TRBJ1-1; V gene: TRBV3-1; D gene: -; CDR3 DNA: TGTGCCAGCAGCCCTCCTGCCCATGGGGTTCAAACTGAAGCTTTCTTT; CDR3 protein: CASSPPAHGVQTEAFF
clone size: -; J gene: TRBJ2-7; V gene: TRBV5-1; D gene: -; CDR3 DNA: TGCGCCAGCAGCTTGGCCCCTGCCGGACAGCGCTACGAGCAGTACTTC; CDR3 protein: CASSLAPAGQRYEQYF
clone size: many; J gene: TRBJ2-1; V gene: TRBV20-1; D gene: -; CDR3 DNA: TGCAGTGCTAGAAAGGGGGGCATCTACAATGAGCAGTTCTTC; CDR3 protein: CSARKGGIYNEQFF
clone size: -; J gene: TRBJ1-1; V gene: TRBV28; D gene: -; CDR3 DNA: TGTGCCAGCAGCCCTCGGGGGGGGGGCACTGAAGCTTTCTTT; CDR3 protein: CASSPRGGGTEAFF
clone size: many; J gene: TRBJ1-2; V gene: TRBV10-2; D gene: -; CDR3 DNA: TGCGCCAGCAGAGCAATCACTAACTATGGCTACACCTTC; CDR3 protein: CASRAITNYGYTF
clone size: few; J gene: TRBJ1-6; V gene: TRBV7-9; D gene: -; CDR3 DNA: TGTGCCAGCAGCCGAGATTGGGAGGAGTACTCACCCCTCCACTTT; CDR3 protein: CASSRDWEEYSPLHF
clone size: many; J gene: TRBJ1-2; V gene: TRBV10-3; D gene: TRBD1; CDR3 DNA: TGTGCCATCAGTGACTTGACAAAGGACAGGGTAGCGGGCGGCTACACCTTC; CDR3 protein: CAISDLTKDRVAGGYTF
clone size: many; J gene: TRBJ2-2; V gene: TRBV7-9; D gene: -; CDR3 DNA: TGTGCCAGCAGCCGCCCGGACAGCTCGAACACCGGGGAGCTGTTTTTT; CDR3 protein: CASSRPDSSNTGELFF
clone size: many; J gene: TRBJ2-3; V gene: TRBV5-6; D gene: TRBD2; CDR3 DNA: TGTGCCAGCAGCCTGCCCGGCGGGGGGTCGGCGTTAGATACGCAGTATTTT; CDR3 protein: CASSLPGGGSALDTQYF
clone size: many; J gene: TRBJ2-1; V gene: TRBV4-2; D gene: -; CDR3 DNA: TGTGCCAGCTCGCAGGGCGGTGAGCAGTTCTTC; CDR3 protein: CASSQGGEQFF
clone size: many; J gene: TRBJ1-3; V gene: TRBV6-6; D gene: TRBD1; CDR3 DNA: TGTGCCAGCAGTCCTACAACAGGGGCTTCGGGAAACACCATATATTTT; CDR3 protein: CASSPTTGASGNTIYF
clone size: many; J gene: TRBJ2-3; V gene: TRBV5-8; D gene: -; CDR3 DNA: TGTGCCAGCAGCTCGAGCCAAACTCTTAGCGGTTGGGTGCAGTATTTT; CDR3 protein: CASSSSQTLSGWVQYF
clone size: few; J gene: TRBJ1-5; V gene: TRBV27; D gene: -; CDR3 DNA: TGTGCCAGCAGTTTATCGGTCAGTTTCAATCAGCCCCAGCATTTT; CDR3 protein: CASSLSVSFNQPQHF
clone size: -; J gene: TRBJ2-3; V gene: TRBV30; D gene: -; CDR3 DNA: TGTGCCTGGAGTCAAGAAGAAAGCACAGATACGCAGTATTTT; CDR3 protein: CAWSQEESTDTQYF
clone size: many; J gene: TRBJ2-7; V gene: TRBV11-1; D gene: TRBD1; CDR3 DNA: TGTGCCAGCAGCTTACTAAGGACAGGGGGTGAGCAGTACTTC; CDR3 protein: CASSLLRTGGEQYF
clone size: many; J gene: TRBJ2-7; V gene: TRBV20-1; D gene: TRBD1; CDR3 DNA: TGCAGTGCTGGAGGCTGGACAGGGTCTTACGAGCAGTACTTC; CDR3 protein: CSAGGWTGSYEQYF